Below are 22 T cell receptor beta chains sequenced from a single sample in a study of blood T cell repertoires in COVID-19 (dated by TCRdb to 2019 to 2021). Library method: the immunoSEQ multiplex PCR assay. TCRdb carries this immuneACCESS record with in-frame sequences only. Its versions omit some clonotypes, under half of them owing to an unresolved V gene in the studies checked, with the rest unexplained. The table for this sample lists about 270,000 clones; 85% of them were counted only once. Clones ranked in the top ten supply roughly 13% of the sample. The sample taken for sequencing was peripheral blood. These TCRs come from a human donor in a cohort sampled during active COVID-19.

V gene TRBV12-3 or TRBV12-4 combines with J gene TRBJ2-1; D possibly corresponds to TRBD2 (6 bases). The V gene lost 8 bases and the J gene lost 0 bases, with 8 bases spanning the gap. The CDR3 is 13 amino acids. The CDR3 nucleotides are TGTGCCAGCGGACTAAGCTCCTACAATGAGCAGTTCTTC. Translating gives CASGLSSYNEQFF.

CDR3 DNA: TGTGCCAGCAGTTCCCCGACTAGCGGGAGGGACAATGAGCAGTTCTTC. Translation gives CASSSPTSGRDNEQFF. The V gene is TRBV28, the J gene TRBJ2-1; 14 nucleotides agree with TRBD2. The CDR3 runs 16 residues. Germline V gene lookup returns CDR1 MDHEN and CDR2 SYDVKM. J lost 5 bases, V lost 4 bases, and 4 bases had no gene match. Drawing the rest from reference TRBV28 and TRBJ2-1, the complete variable domain is DVKVTQSSRYLVKRTGEKVFLECVQDMDHENMFWYRQDPGLGLRLIYFSYDVKMKEKGDIPEGYSVSREKKERFSLILESASTNQTSMYLCASSSPTSGRDNEQFFGPGTRLTVL.

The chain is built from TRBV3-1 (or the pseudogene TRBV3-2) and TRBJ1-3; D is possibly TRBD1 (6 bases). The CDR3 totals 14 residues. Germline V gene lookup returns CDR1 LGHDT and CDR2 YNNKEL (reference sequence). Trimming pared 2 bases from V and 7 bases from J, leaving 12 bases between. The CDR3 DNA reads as TGTGCCAGCAGCCAATACAGGGATCGCAACACCATATATTTT. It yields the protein CASSQYRDRNTIYF.

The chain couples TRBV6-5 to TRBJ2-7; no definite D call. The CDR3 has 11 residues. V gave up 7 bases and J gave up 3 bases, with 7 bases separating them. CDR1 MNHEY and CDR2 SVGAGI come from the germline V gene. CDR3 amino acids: CASKFGYEQYF. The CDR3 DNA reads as TGTGCCAGCAAATTCGGCTACGAGCAGTACTTC.

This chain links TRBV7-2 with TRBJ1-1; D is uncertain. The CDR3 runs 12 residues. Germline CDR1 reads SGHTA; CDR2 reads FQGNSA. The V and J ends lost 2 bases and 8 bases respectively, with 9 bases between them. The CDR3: CASSLIAPEAFF. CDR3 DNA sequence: TGTGCCAGCAGCTTAATAGCACCCGAAGCTTTCTTT.

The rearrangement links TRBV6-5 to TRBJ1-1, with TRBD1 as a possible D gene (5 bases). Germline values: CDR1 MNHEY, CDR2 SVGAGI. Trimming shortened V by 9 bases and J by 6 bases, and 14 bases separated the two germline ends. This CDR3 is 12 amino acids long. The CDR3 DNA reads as TGTGCCAGTGTCGCCGGGGGAGCTGAAGCTTTCTTT. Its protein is CASVAGGAEAFF.

The CDR3 here is CASSRSDRGTYSNQPQHF. The CDR3 nucleotides are TGTGCCAGCAGCCGGTCGGACAGGGGGACATATAGCAATCAGCCCCAGCATTTT. The chain has TRBV11-2 and TRBJ1-5, with 10 positions matching TRBD1. The CDR3 has 18 residues. CDR1 and CDR2 (germline): SGHAT, FQNNGV. V shed 5 bases and J 0 bases; nucleotides not matched to a gene: 10.

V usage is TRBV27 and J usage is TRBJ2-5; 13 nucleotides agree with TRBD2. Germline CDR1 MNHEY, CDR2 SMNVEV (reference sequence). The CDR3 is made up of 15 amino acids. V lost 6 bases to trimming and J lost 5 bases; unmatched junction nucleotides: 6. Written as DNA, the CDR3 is TGTGCCAGCAGCGGACTAGCGGGAGCATGGGAGACCCAGTACTTC. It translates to CASSGLAGAWETQYF.

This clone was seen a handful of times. CDR3 protein: CASSLDMSTGTDTQYF. CDR3 DNA sequence: TGTGCCAGCAGCTTAGATATGTCGACAGGAACAGATACGCAGTATTTT. This chain joins TRBV11-3 and TRBJ2-3, with TRBD1 as a possible D gene (6 bases). V lost 0 bases and J 3 bases, leaving 13 bases between the germline ends. The germline CDR1 and CDR2 sequences are SGHNT and YENEEA. CDR3 length equals 16 residues.

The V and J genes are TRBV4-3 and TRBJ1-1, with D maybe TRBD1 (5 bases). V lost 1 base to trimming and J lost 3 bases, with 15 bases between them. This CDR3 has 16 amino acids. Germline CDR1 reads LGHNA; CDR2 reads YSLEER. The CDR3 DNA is TGCGCCAGCAGCCAAGCTTTTTCTCTAGGGGACACTGAAGCTTTCTTT. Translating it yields CASSQAFSLGDTEAFF.

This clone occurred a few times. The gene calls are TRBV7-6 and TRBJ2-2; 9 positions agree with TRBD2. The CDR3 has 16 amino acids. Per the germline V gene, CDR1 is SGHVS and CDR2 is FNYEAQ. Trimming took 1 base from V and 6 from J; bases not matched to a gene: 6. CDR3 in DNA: TGTGCCAGCAGCTTAGAGGCGGGAGGGCCTGCCGGGGAGCTGTTTTTT. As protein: CASSLEAGGPAGELFF.

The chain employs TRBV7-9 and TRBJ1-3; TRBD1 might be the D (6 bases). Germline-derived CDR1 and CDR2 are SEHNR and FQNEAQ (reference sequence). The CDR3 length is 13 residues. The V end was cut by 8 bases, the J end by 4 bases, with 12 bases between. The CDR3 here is CASHPRGGNTIYF. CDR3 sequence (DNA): TGTGCCAGCCACCCCAGGGGAGGAAACACCATATATTTT.

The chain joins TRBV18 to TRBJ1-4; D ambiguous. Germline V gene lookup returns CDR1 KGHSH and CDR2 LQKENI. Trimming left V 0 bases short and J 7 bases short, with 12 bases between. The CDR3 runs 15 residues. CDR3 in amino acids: CASSPPELGGEKLFF. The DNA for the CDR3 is TGTGCCAGCTCACCACCGGAACTCGGCGGTGAAAAACTGTTTTTT.

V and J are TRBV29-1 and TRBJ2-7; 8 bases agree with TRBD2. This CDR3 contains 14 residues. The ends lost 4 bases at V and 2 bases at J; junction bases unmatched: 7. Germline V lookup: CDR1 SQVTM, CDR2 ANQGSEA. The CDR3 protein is CSVVRAGVTYEQYF. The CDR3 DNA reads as TGCAGCGTTGTCCGAGCGGGGGTGACCTACGAGCAGTACTTC.

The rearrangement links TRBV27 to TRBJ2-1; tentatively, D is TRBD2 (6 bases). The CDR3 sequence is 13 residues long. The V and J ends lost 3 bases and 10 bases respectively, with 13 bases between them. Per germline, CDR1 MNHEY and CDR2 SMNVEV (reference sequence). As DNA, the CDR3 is TGTGCCAGCAGTTTCTCACTAGCATACGAGCAGTTCTTC. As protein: CASSFSLAYEQFF.

The CDR3 DNA follows: TGTGCCAGCAGCTACCGGTGGGCTAGCGGGAGTAGTCGGGGGACCCAGTACTTC. This encodes CASSYRWASGSSRGTQYF. The rearrangement joins TRBV11-2 to TRBJ2-5; 10 bases map to TRBD2. This CDR3 has 18 amino acids. Germline lookup yields CDR1 SGHAT and CDR2 FQNNGV. Trimming took 4 bases from V and 7 from J; bases not matched to a gene: 18.

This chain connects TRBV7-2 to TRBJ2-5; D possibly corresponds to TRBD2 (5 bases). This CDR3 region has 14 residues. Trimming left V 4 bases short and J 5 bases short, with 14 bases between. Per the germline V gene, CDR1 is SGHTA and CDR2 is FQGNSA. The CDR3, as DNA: TGTGCCAGCAGCTACGCGGGTGTGGGCGAGACCCAGTACTTC. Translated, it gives CASSYAGVGETQYF. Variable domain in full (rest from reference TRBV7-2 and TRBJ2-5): GAGVSQSPSNKVTEKGKDVELRCDPISGHTALYWYRQSLGQGLEFLIYFQGNSAPDKSGLPSDRFSAERTGGSVSTLTIQRTQQEDSAVYLCASSYAGVGETQYFGPGTRLLVL.

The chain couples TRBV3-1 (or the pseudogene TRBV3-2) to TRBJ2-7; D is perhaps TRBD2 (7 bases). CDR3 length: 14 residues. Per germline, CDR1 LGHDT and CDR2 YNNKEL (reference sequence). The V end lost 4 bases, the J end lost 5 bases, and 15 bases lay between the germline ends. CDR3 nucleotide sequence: TGTGCCAGCAGCCCTTGGGGGCGGGAGAACGAGCAGTACTTC. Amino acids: CASSPWGRENEQYF.

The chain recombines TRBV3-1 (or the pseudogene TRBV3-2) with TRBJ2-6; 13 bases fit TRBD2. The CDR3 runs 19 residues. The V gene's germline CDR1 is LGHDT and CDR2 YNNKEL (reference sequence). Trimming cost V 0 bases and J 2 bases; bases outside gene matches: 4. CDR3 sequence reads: CASSQDGLAGVPGANVLTF. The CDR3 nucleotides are TGTGCCAGCAGCCAAGACGGACTAGCGGGAGTTCCTGGGGCCAACGTCCTGACTTTC.

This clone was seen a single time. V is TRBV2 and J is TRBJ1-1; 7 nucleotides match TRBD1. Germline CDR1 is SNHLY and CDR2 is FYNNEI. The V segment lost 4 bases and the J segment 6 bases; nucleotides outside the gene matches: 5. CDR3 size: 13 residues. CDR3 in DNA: TGTGCCAGCAGTGGATTCCAGGGGGCTGAAGCTTTCTTT. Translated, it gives CASSGFQGAEAFF.

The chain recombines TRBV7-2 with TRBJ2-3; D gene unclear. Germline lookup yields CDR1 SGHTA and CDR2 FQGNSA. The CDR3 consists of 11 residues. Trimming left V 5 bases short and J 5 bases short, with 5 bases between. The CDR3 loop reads CASSSVDTQYF. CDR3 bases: TGTGCCAGCAGCAGCGTAGATACGCAGTATTTT.

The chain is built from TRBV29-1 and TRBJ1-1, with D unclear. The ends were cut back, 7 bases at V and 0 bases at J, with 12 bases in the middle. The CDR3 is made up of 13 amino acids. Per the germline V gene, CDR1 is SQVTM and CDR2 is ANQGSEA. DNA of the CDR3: TGCAGCGCTTCAGAATTTATGAACACTGAAGCTTTCTTT. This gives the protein CSASEFMNTEAFF.